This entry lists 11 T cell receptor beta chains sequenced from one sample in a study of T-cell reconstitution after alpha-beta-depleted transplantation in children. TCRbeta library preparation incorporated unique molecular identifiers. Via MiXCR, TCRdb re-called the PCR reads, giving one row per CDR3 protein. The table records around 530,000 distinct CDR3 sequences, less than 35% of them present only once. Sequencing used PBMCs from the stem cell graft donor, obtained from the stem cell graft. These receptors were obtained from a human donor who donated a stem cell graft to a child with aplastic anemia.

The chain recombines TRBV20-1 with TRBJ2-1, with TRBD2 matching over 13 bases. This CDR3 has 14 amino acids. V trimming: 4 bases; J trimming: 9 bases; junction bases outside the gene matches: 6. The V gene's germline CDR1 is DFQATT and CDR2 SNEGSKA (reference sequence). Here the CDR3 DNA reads TGCAGTGCTACACTAGCGGGAGGGGTGGGTGAGCAGTTCTTC. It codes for CSATLAGGVGEQFF.

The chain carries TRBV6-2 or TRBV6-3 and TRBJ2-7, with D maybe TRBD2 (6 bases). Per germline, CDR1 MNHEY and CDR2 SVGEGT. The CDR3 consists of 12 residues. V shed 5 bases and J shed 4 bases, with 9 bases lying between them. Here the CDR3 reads CASSEGLYEQYV. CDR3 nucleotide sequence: TGTGCCAGCAGTGAGGGACTTTACGAGCAGTACGTC.

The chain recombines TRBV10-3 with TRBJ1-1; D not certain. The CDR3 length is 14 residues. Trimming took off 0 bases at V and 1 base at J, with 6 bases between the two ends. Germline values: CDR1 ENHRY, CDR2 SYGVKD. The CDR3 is CAISESAANTEAFF. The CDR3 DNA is TGTGCCATCAGTGAGTCGGCGGCGAACACTGAAGCTTTCTTT.

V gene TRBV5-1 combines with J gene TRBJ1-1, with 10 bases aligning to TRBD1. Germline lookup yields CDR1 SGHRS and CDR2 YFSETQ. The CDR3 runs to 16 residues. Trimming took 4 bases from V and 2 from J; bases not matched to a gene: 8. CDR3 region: CASSPTGQGRNTEAFF. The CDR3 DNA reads TGCGCCAGCAGCCCTACGGGACAGGGGAGAAACACTGAAGCTTTCTTT.

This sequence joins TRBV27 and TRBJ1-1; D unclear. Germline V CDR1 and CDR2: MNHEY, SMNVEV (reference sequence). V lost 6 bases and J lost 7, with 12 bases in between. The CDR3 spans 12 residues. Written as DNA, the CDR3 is TGTGCCAGCAGGGGTTTGGCCGGTGAAGCTTTCTTT. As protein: CASRGLAGEAFF.

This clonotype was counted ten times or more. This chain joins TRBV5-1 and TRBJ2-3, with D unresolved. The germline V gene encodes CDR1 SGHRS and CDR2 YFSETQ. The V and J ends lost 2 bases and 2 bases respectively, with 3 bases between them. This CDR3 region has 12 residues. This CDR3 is CASSFDTDTQYF. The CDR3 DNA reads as TGCGCCAGCAGCTTCGACACAGATACGCAGTATTTT. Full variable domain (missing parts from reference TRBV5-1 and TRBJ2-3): KAGVTQTPRYLIKTRGQQVTLSCSPISGHRSVSWYQQTPGQGLQFLFEYFSETQRNKGNFPGRFSGRQFSNSRSEMNVSTLELGDSALYLCASSFDTDTQYFGPGTRLTVL.

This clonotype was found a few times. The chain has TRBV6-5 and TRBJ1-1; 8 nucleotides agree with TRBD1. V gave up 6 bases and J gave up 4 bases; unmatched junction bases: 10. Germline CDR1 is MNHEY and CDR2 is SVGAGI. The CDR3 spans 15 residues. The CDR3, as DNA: TGTGCCAGCAGCCGGACAGGGTTTACGAGCACTGAAGCTTTCTTT. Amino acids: CASSRTGFTSTEAFF.

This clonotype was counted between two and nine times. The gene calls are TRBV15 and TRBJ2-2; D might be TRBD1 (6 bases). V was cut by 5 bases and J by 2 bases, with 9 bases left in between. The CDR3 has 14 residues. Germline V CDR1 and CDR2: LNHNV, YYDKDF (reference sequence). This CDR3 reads CATSRDTNTGELFF. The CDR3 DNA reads TGTGCCACCAGCCGGGACACAAACACCGGGGAGCTGTTTTTT.

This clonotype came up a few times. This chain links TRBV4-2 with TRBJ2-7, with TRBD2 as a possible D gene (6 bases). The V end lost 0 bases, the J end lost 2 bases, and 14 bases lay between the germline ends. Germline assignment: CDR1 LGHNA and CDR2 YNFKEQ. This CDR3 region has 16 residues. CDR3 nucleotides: TGTGCCAGCAGCCAAGAAGGGCTAGCGCCTACCTACGAGCAGTACTTC. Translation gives CASSQEGLAPTYEQYF.

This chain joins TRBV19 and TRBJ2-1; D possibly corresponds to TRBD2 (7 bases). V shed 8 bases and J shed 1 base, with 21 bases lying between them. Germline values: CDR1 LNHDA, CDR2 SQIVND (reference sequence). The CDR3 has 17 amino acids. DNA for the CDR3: TGTGCCAGTTCGCCTAGGGCGGGGGCAAATTCCTACAATGAGCAGTTCTTC. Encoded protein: CASSPRAGANSYNEQFF.

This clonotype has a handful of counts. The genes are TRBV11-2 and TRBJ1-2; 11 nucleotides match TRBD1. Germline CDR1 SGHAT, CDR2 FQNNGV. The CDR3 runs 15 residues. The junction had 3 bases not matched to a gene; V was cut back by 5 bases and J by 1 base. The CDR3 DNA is TGTGCCAGCAGCGGGACAGGGGGAAGTAACTATGGCTACACCTTC. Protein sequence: CASSGTGGSNYGYTF. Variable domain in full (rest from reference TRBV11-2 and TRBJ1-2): EAGVAQSPRYKIIEKRQSVAFWCNPISGHATLYWYQQILGQGPKLLIQFQNNGVVDDSQLPKDRFSAERLKGVDSTLKIQPAKLEDSAVYLCASSGTGGSNYGYTFGSGTRLTVV.